Shown below are 32 T cell receptor beta chains from a single sample sequenced in a study of vaccination and CD4 T cells after COVID-19. Treatment given: approximately 9-day PBMC culture with coronavirus spike peptide pools or control peptides (ViraFEST assay). Ahead of the COVID-19 pandemic (2011-2018), the CD4+ T cells of the unexposed donor were collected. These receptors have no known antigen. Oncomine TCR Beta short-read sequencing was applied to DNA from cultured CD4+ T cells. TCRdb called the PCR reads again in MiXCR, with one record for every CDR3 protein. The table lists fewer than 9,000 distinct CDR3 sequences, around 39% of them singletons. The specimen sequenced was CD4+ T cells from blood, cultured in vitro. The source is a human donor in good health.

V gene TRBV7-2 combines with J gene TRBJ2-4; D remains unclear. V lost 2 bases, J lost 8 bases, and 13 bases lay in between. The CDR3 length is 14 residues. The germline CDR1 and CDR2 sequences are SGHTA and FQGNSA. CDR3 coding DNA: TGTGCCAGCAGCTTAATTCCGAGCATAGACATTCAGTACTTC. Its protein product is CASSLIPSIDIQYF.

This clonotype was counted between two and nine times. The J gene is TRBJ1-1, the V gene TRBV7-3; the D is unclear. CDR1 is SGHTA, CDR2 FQGTGA, per germline. V lost 5 bases to trimming and J lost 8 bases, with 12 bases between them. CDR3 length: 12 residues. The CDR3 coding sequence is TGTGCCAGCAGCATCGGACGGGGAGAAGCTTTCTTT. Translation: CASSIGRGEAFF.

The chain uses TRBV20-1 and TRBJ1-1; D is unclear. Per germline, CDR1 DFQATT and CDR2 SNEGSKA (reference sequence). The V and J ends lost 5 bases and 2 bases respectively, with 15 bases between them. The CDR3 has 14 amino acids. The CDR3 coding sequence is TGCAGTGCTTGGGTGGGGATGATAAACACTGAAGCTTTCTTT. Amino acid sequence: CSAWVGMINTEAFF.

A few counts support this clonotype. Here the CDR3 DNA reads TGCAGTGCTAGAGACAGGGAGACTGAAGCTTTCTTT. It codes for CSARDRETEAFF. This rearrangement joins TRBV20-1 to TRBJ1-1, with D maybe TRBD1 (5 bases). Trimming took 0 bases from V and 5 from J, leaving 7 bases between them. There are 12 residues in the CDR3. CDR1 DFQATT and CDR2 SNEGSKA come from the germline V gene (reference sequence).

The genes are TRBV2 and TRBJ1-1; D gene uncertain. The CDR3 consists of 13 residues. The V and J ends lost 2 bases and 5 bases respectively, with 9 bases between them. Germline V CDR1 and CDR2: SNHLY, FYNNEI. The CDR3 DNA reads TGTGCCAGCAGTGAAATGGGTGATACTGAAGCTTTCTTT. This translates into CASSEMGDTEAFF.

V usage is TRBV10-2 and J usage is TRBJ1-2; no clear D. This CDR3 has 11 amino acids. Germline V gene lookup returns CDR1 WSHSY and CDR2 SAAADI. V was pared by 3 bases and J by 5 bases, with 4 bases between. CDR3 sequence reads: CASSDGYGYTF. The CDR3 DNA reads TGCGCCAGCAGTGATGGGTATGGCTACACCTTC.

The chain recombines TRBV6-5 with TRBJ2-3; 8 bases match TRBD2. The CDR3 is 18 amino acids. Germline V CDR1 and CDR2: MNHEY, SVGAGI. V lost 2 bases, J lost 2 bases, and 12 bases stayed unmatched. The CDR3 region is CASSYPGTRGPYTDTQYF. CDR3 DNA: TGTGCCAGCAGTTACCCAGGGACTAGAGGTCCCTACACAGATACGCAGTATTTT.

This clonotype appeared a few times. This chain links TRBV20-1 with TRBJ2-2; weak D call: TRBD2 (6 bases). CDR1 and CDR2 (germline): DFQATT, SNEGSKA (reference sequence). This CDR3 region has 14 residues. V was pared by 3 bases and J by 4 bases, with 12 bases between. CDR3 amino acids: CSASGGSFTGELFF. The DNA of the CDR3 is TGCAGTGCTAGTGGGGGGAGCTTCACCGGGGAGCTGTTTTTT.

This clonotype was recorded a few times. The chain couples TRBV20-1 to TRBJ1-6, with D uncertain. V lost 2 bases, J lost 7 bases, and 12 bases lay in between. CDR1 DFQATT and CDR2 SNEGSKA come from the germline V gene (reference sequence). The CDR3 is made up of 14 amino acids. CDR3 sequence: CSARFPDLNSPLHF. CDR3 DNA sequence: TGCAGTGCTAGATTTCCGGACCTAAATTCACCCCTCCACTTT.

A few counts support this clonotype. This chain joins TRBV7-9 and TRBJ1-1; a possible D gene is TRBD1 (5 bases). Germline V CDR1 and CDR2: SEHNR, FQNEAQ (reference sequence). The CDR3 length is 13 residues. Trimming cost V 7 bases and J 6 bases, with 15 bases left between them. The CDR3 bases are TGTGCCAGCACCCCAGGGCCGGGGGCTGAAGCTTTCTTT. Protein product: CASTPGPGAEAFF.

This clonotype came up a few times. The chain recombines TRBV20-1 with TRBJ1-5, with 7 nucleotides matching TRBD1. CDR3 length: 16 amino acids. Germline values: CDR1 DFQATT, CDR2 SNEGSKA (reference sequence). Trimming cost V 0 bases and J 3 bases; bases outside gene matches: 8. CDR3 sequence: CSARDLQGIDNQPQHF. For the CDR3, the DNA is TGCAGTGCTAGAGATCTACAGGGGATAGACAATCAGCCCCAGCATTTT.

This clonotype is labeled medium-sized. The chain has TRBV19 and TRBJ1-1, with 11 bases that match TRBD1. Unmatched junction bases numbered 7, after V lost 10 bases and J lost 3 bases. The germline CDR1 and CDR2 sequences are LNHDA and SQIVND (reference sequence). This CDR3 has 14 residues. The CDR3 bases are TGTGCCAATATAGGACAGGGGGCTTACACTGAAGCTTTCTTT. It specifies CANIGQGAYTEAFF.

The chain joins TRBV6-1 to TRBJ1-1, with a tentative D call TRBD1 (5 bases). Germline V lookup: CDR1 MNHNS, CDR2 SASEGT. CDR3 length equals 15 residues. V lost 5 bases, J lost 0 bases, and 13 bases lay in between. In DNA form, the CDR3 reads TGTGCCAGCAGTCCGCCTTGGGGCTTGAACACTGAAGCTTTCTTT. Translated, it gives CASSPPWGLNTEAFF.

Only a few counts were recorded for this clonotype. The chain carries TRBV25-1 and TRBJ1-2; TRBD1 matches at 9 bases. V shed 4 bases and J 3 bases; nucleotides not matched to a gene: 6. In germline, CDR1 is MGHDK, CDR2 SYGVNS. This CDR3 comprises 15 residues. CDR3: CASSAGQGPYYGYTF. In DNA form, the CDR3 reads TGTGCCAGCAGTGCAGGACAGGGGCCATACTATGGCTACACCTTC.

The CDR3 spells CASSFSGAQETQYF. The CDR3 nucleotides are TGCGCCAGCAGCTTTAGCGGTGCCCAAGAGACCCAGTACTTC. V is TRBV5-1 and J is TRBJ2-5, with D perhaps matching TRBD2 (6 bases). With 2 bases removed from V and 1 base from J, the gap between germline ends came to 9 bases. The CDR3 totals 14 residues. In germline, CDR1 is SGHRS, CDR2 YFSETQ.

The chain combines TRBV6-4 with TRBJ1-2; D is possibly TRBD1 (5 bases). This CDR3 is 13 amino acids long. The germline V gene encodes CDR1 MRHNA and CDR2 SNTAGT. Trimming pared 4 bases from V and 3 bases from J, leaving 9 bases between. As DNA, the CDR3 is TGTGCCAGCAGTGCCGGGACCCACTATGGCTACACCTTC. Protein: CASSAGTHYGYTF.

This chain connects TRBV6-1 to TRBJ1-5; D is unresolved. The V end was cut by 5 bases, the J end by 3 bases, with 2 bases between. Germline CDR1 reads MNHNS; CDR2 reads SASEGT. This CDR3 region has 11 residues. The CDR3 sequence is CASSTNQPQHF. CDR3 coding DNA: TGTGCCAGCAGTACCAATCAGCCCCAGCATTTT.

The chain uses TRBV2 and TRBJ1-2, with D possibly matching TRBD1 (6 bases). Trimming left V 5 bases short and J 5 bases short, with 9 bases between. The V gene's germline CDR1 is SNHLY and CDR2 FYNNEI. The CDR3 loop spans 12 amino acids. DNA for the CDR3: TGTGCCAGCAGTTGGACAGAGTATGGCTACACCTTC. This encodes CASSWTEYGYTF. Full variable domain (outside the CDR3, taken from reference TRBV2 and TRBJ1-2): EPEVTQTPSHQVTQMGQEVILRCVPISNHLYFYWYRQILGQKVEFLVSFYNNEISEKSEIFDDQFSVERPDGSNFTLKIRSTKLEDSAMYFCASSWTEYGYTFGSGTRLTVV.

For this clonotype: A much more abundant neighbour one base away suggests this may be a read error. The genes are TRBV20-1 and TRBJ1-2; perhaps TRBD1 as D (5 bases). Germline assignment: CDR1 DFQATT and CDR2 SNEGSKA (reference sequence). The ends were cut back, 3 bases at V and 5 bases at J, with 16 bases in the middle. This CDR3 has 14 amino acids. The CDR3 protein is CSASGAPEVYGYTF. In nucleotides, the CDR3 is TGCAGTGCTAGTGGGGCGCCCGAGGTGTATGGCTACACCTTC.

V is TRBV2 and J is TRBJ1-5, with D unclear. V lost 1 base and J 2 bases, leaving 15 bases between the germline ends. The CDR3 is 17 residues long. Looked up from germline, CDR1 is SNHLY and CDR2 is FYNNEI. CDR3 loop: CASSEVVGEVGNQPQHF. For the CDR3, the DNA is TGTGCCAGCAGTGAAGTGGTGGGAGAGGTTGGCAATCAGCCCCAGCATTTT.

This clonotype occurred a few times. The rearrangement joins TRBV27 to TRBJ1-1, with TRBD1 matching over 8 bases. CDR1 and CDR2 (germline): MNHEY, SMNVEV (reference sequence). J lost 5 bases, V lost 3 bases, and 11 bases had no gene match. This CDR3 region has 16 residues. Here the CDR3 reads CASSFSSQGVATEAFF. CDR3 in DNA: TGTGCCAGCAGTTTCTCATCACAGGGGGTAGCGACTGAAGCTTTCTTT.

The V call is TRBV20-1, the J call TRBJ2-4; 11 nucleotides line up with TRBD2. The CDR3 spans 13 residues. Germline CDR1 reads DFQATT; CDR2 reads SNEGSKA (reference sequence). V trimming: 5 bases; J trimming: 9 bases; junction bases outside the gene matches: 6. In DNA form, the CDR3 reads TGCAGTGCTCAGACTAGCGGGGAGGGCATTCAGTACTTC. Translated, it gives CSAQTSGEGIQYF.

The chain links TRBV6-1 to TRBJ2-3, with TRBD2 matching over 10 bases. V lost 6 bases and J lost 3; bases outside the gene matches: 15. Germline CDR1 and CDR2: MNHNS and SASEGT. The CDR3 length is 18 residues. The CDR3 sequence is CASSLSGDTSGVTDTQYF. The CDR3 DNA reads TGTGCCAGCAGCCTATCGGGCGATACTAGCGGGGTAACAGATACGCAGTATTTT.

This clonotype has more than one count but fewer than ten. The chain uses TRBV6-5 and TRBJ1-1; TRBD1 is a possible D gene (6 bases). Trimming removed 1 base from V and 5 bases from J, with 20 bases in between. The CDR3 length is 17 residues. Germline V gene sequence: CDR1 MNHEY, CDR2 SVGAGI. Written as DNA, the CDR3 is TGTGCCAGCAGTTACTATTTCAGTACAGGGCAAGGAACTGAAGCTTTCTTT. It translates to CASSYYFSTGQGTEAFF.

This clonotype has just a few counts. V is TRBV20-1 and J is TRBJ2-1; 12 bases align to TRBD2. The J segment lost 9 bases and the V segment lost 2 bases, leaving 5 bases of the junction unmatched. The length of the CDR3 is 14 residues. The V gene's germline CDR1 is DFQATT and CDR2 SNEGSKA (reference sequence). CDR3 bases: TGCAGTGCTAGAACTAGCGGGGGGAAGGGTGAGCAGTTCTTC. Translated, it gives CSARTSGGKGEQFF.

The chain has TRBV5-4 and TRBJ2-2; D uncertain. The CDR3 has 13 residues. Germline CDR1 reads SGHNT; CDR2 reads YYREEE (reference sequence). V dropped 1 base and J dropped 1 base, with 2 bases sitting between them. DNA of the CDR3: TGTGCCAGCAGCTTGCAGAACACCGGGGAGCTGTTTTTT. Encoded protein: CASSLQNTGELFF.

V and J are TRBV5-1 and TRBJ1-5; tentative D call: TRBD1 (6 bases). The germline V gene encodes CDR1 SGHRS and CDR2 YFSETQ. The CDR3 is 15 residues long. Trimming left V 10 bases short and J 2 bases short, with 19 bases between. DNA of the CDR3: TGCGCCGGTCGGGGGGGCGAAATTGGCAATCAGCCCCAGCATTTT. Encoded protein: CAGRGGEIGNQPQHF.

This sequence joins TRBV7-8 and TRBJ1-3, with D possibly matching TRBD1 (5 bases). The CDR3 spans 15 residues. Germline CDR1 reads SGHVS; CDR2 reads FQNEAQ. Trimming took off 4 bases at V and 0 bases at J, with 10 bases between the two ends. CDR3 DNA sequence: TGTGCCAGCAGCTCAGGACAACCCTCTGGAAACACCATATATTTT. Its protein product is CASSSGQPSGNTIYF.

This clonotype appeared a few times. The chain recombines TRBV7-3 with TRBJ1-1, with 10 bases fitting TRBD1. Unmatched junction bases numbered 4, after V lost 3 bases and J lost 12 bases. The CDR3 is made up of 12 amino acids. The V gene's germline CDR1 is SGHTA and CDR2 FQGTGA. The CDR3 DNA sequence: TGTGCCAGCAGCTTTGGGACAGGGGTCCCTTTCTTT. Translating gives CASSFGTGVPFF.

V usage is TRBV20-1 and J usage is TRBJ2-1; 11 bases match TRBD2. This CDR3 has 14 amino acids. Germline values: CDR1 DFQATT, CDR2 SNEGSKA (reference sequence). Losses at the gene ends were 6 bases for V and 7 bases for J; bases not matched to a gene: 8. The CDR3 region is CSARLAGTINEQFF. The CDR3 region has the DNA TGCAGTGCCAGACTAGCGGGGACTATAAATGAGCAGTTCTTC.

This clonotype qualifies as large (0.1 to 1%). V and J are TRBV7-8 and TRBJ1-6; D gene uncertain. Deletions cut 1 base from V and 6 bases from J, with 10 bases between. Germline lookup yields CDR1 SGHVS and CDR2 FQNEAQ. There are 15 residues in the CDR3. DNA for the CDR3: TGTGCCAGCAGCTTAGATGGGGTTGGTAATTCACCCCTCCACTTT. This gives the protein CASSLDGVGNSPLHF. The full variable domain, in which reference TRBV7-8 and TRBJ1-6 provide the parts outside the CDR3, is GAGVSQSPRYKVAKRGQDVALRCDPISGHVSLFWYQQALGQGPEFLTYFQNEAQLDKSGLPSDRFFAERPEGSVSTLKIQRTQQEDSAVYLCASSLDGVGNSPLHFGNGTRLTVT.

The table lists this clonotype with a count of one. This chain joins TRBV5-1 and TRBJ2-1, with D possibly TRBD1 on 5 matching bases. This CDR3 has 15 residues. The germline V gene has CDR1 SGHRS and CDR2 YFSETQ. The V end lost 4 bases, the J end lost 5 bases, and 16 bases lay between the germline ends. CDR3 residues: CASSGRVPMNNEQFF. The CDR3 DNA follows: TGCGCCAGCAGCGGCAGGGTCCCTATGAACAATGAGCAGTTCTTC.